The present T cell receptor (beta chain) was sequenced within a study of cytomegalovirus exposure and HLA in healthy donors. Broader study findings: Across donors, most TCRs were seen rarely, yet some public ones were widespread. The study labeled under 200 TCR beta chains cytomegalovirus-associated. A few chains linked to CMV were shown in vitro to be specific for CMV antigens.

The donors were members of the roughly 130-subject validation cohort (separate from the approximately 670-subject first cohort). Worth noting for this clone: The antigen is not known.

Measured with immunoSEQ multiplex PCR; TCRdb has only the in-frame clones, and not every one. This sample has approximately 150,000 clones, with around 81% found just once. This receptor was identified in a man aged 30-40 years in good health and CMV-seropositive. Sequencing was performed on PBMCs.

The DNA for the CDR3 is TGTGCCAGCAGCTTGGCCAGGACAGGACTCTATGGCTACACCTTC. This sequence encodes CASSLARTGLYGYTF. This chain uses TRBV5-6 with TRBJ1-2; 7 nucleotides agree with TRBD1. In germline, CDR1 is SGHDT, CDR2 YYEEEE. V shed 0 bases and J 4 bases; nucleotides not matched to a gene: 6. This CDR3 spans 15 amino acids.